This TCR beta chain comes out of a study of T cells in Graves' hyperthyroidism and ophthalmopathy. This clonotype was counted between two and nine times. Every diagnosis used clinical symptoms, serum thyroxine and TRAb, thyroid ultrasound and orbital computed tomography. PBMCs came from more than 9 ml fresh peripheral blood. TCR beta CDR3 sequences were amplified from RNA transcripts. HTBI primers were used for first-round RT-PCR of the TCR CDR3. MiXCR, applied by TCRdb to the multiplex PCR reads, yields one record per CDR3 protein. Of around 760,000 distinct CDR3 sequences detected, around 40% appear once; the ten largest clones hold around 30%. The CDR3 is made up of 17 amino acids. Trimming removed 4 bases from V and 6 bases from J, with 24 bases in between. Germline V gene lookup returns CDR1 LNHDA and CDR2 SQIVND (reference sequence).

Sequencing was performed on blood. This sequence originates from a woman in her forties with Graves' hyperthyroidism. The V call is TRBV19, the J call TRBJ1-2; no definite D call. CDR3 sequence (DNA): TGTGCCAGTAGTACGTCGGATATGAACAGCCACCCACATGGCTACACCTTC. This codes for CASSTSDMNSHPHGYTF.